This is a list of T cell receptor beta chains from one sample in a study of blood T cell repertoires in COVID-19. Sequenced by immunoSEQ multiplex PCR; TCRdb stores in-frame clones only, minus some. In the table there are about 120,000 clones, around 79% of which are singletons. Sequenced input: peripheral blood. These receptors came from a woman older than 75 with active or convalescent COVID-19. The conserved cysteine and the conserved F or W are not part of the CDR3 here. The listing skips clone size in some rows; elsewhere it reads once, few, many or a size class.

v_call	j_call	clone_size	cdr3_aa
TRBV28	TRBJ1-1	-	ASSLSLTEELNTEAF
TRBV19	TRBJ1-5	few	AGGRAGGAQPQH
TRBV6-4	TRBJ2-3	-	ASSENSGVADTQY
TRBV6-6	TRBJ1-1	-	ASRPGSRGYRTEAF
TRBV28	TRBJ2-7	-	ASTTHRDRAYEQY
TRBV28	TRBJ2-7	-	ASSPAGGAGYEQY
TRBV6-5	TRBJ2-1	few	ASKRTSGAYNEQF
TRBV9	TRBJ2-3	-	ASSLLSGTSTDTQY
TRBV19	TRBJ2-3	-	ASSSSGATDTQY
TRBV27	TRBJ1-2	-	ASSSTGVRYGYT
TRBV5-4	TRBJ2-1	-	ASSPNLALSYNEQF
TRBV5-4	TRBJ2-5	-	ASSLKGGSHLETQY
TRBV7-6	TRBJ2-3	once	ASSLVVSSGGSDTQY
TRBV7-9	TRBJ1-2	-	ASSTTGTGRNYGYT
TRBV9	TRBJ2-1	-	ASSVAAGGSSYNEQF
TRBV28	TRBJ1-3	-	ASGARGQGNTIY
TRBV5-1	TRBJ1-2	once	ASSLTGVYGYT
TRBV11-2	TRBJ1-4	-	ASSPGGGSYNEKLF
TRBV11-2	TRBJ2-5	once	ASSLRDRKETQY
TRBV15	TRBJ2-1	-	ATSRSRTSGLNEQF
TRBV18	TRBJ1-5	few	ASQGQANQPQH
TRBV19	TRBJ1-5	few	ASSLDRKQPQH
TRBV9	TRBJ1-5	-	ASSVGDSNQPQH
TRBV29-1	TRBJ2-3	-	SVELSGTGFWTQY
TRBV5-1	TRBJ1-2	-	ASTPQGNDGYT
TRBV9	TRBJ2-1	-	ASSKGQGKGEQF
TRBV20-1	TRBJ1-4	-	SAADEKLF
TRBV4-2	TRBJ1-2	few	ASSQDRAGINYGYT
TRBV6-5	TRBJ2-1	-	ASSWLAGDNEQF
TRBV4-2	TRBJ2-3	-	ASSQVASGVSTDTQY
TRBV27	TRBJ2-3	-	ASSFQLRGAGPTDTQY
TRBV11-3	TRBJ1-3	many	ASSRGPGANTIY
TRBV3-1/TRBV3-2	TRBJ2-7	-	ASSWTRRGEQY
TRBV12-3/TRBV12-4	TRBJ1-5	-	ASSYSGPQH
TRBV5-4	TRBJ2-7	few	ASSSRTSGRKEQY
TRBV28	TRBJ1-4	once	ASSLWDRGHEKLF
TRBV30	TRBJ2-1	-	AWSVGSGMGNEQF
TRBV5-4	TRBJ2-1	few	ASSTRLAGGRPGEQF
TRBV10-3	TRBJ2-5	once	AISAAAGGQQETQY
TRBV7-2	TRBJ2-3	few	ASSLVYGRGGDTQY
TRBV4-3	TRBJ1-3	-	ASSRTSSSSGNTIY
TRBV7-9	TRBJ1-4	-	ASSYTRPSGGRLF
TRBV4-2	TRBJ1-1	-	ASSQVMPGGTEAF
TRBV6-2/TRBV6-3	TRBJ2-5	-	ASSPSPAGGALGTQY
TRBV5-1	TRBJ2-3	-	ASSVSGGAADTQY
TRBV5-8	TRBJ1-5	few	ASSLAGRSNQPQH
TRBV9	TRBJ2-7	once	ASSGGDRTSSEQY
TRBV7-9	TRBJ1-2	-	ASSQGRAGFYGYT